One and the same sample provided the 21 T cell receptor beta chains below, sequenced in a study of PD-L1 blockade in urothelial cancer. The repertoire was sequenced with immunoSEQ multiplex PCR; TCRdb's copy has only in-frame clones and lacks some. The table has 70,000 or so clones, around 90% seen once. Sequences were derived from PBMCs, sampled around atezolizumab (anti-PD-L1) treatment. The receptor set was obtained from a man between 60 and 75 years old with urothelial cancer.

The chain combines TRBV6-4 with TRBJ2-5, with D uncertain. Trimming removed 5 bases at V and 2 bases at J, with 9 bases between. Germline V lookup: CDR1 MRHNA, CDR2 SNTAGT. The CDR3 is 13 residues long. This CDR3 reads CASSRLPQETQYF. As DNA, the CDR3 is TGTGCCAGCAGTCGACTCCCACAAGAGACCCAGTACTTC.

CDR3 sequence reads: CASSPYLLVGGSTDTQYF. DNA for the CDR3: TGTGCCAGCTCACCCTACCTCCTAGTGGGGGGAAGCACAGATACGCAGTATTTT. This sequence joins TRBV18 and TRBJ2-3; D might be TRBD2 (6 bases). CDR1 is KGHSH and CDR2 is LQKENI in the germline V gene. There are 18 residues in the CDR3. The V and J ends lost 3 bases and 0 bases respectively, with 19 bases between them.

The V gene is TRBV28, the J gene TRBJ2-1; D is ambiguous. The CDR3 consists of 15 residues. Germline assignment: CDR1 MDHEN and CDR2 SYDVKM. V lost 2 bases to trimming and J lost 1 base, with 9 bases between them. DNA of the CDR3: TGTGCCAGCAGTTTAGGGCAGCAATCCTACAATGAGCAGTTCTTC. This encodes CASSLGQQSYNEQFF. Supplemented by reference TRBV28 and TRBJ2-1, the full variable domain reads DVKVTQSSRYLVKRTGEKVFLECVQDMDHENMFWYRQDPGLGLRLIYFSYDVKMKEKGDIPEGYSVSREKKERFSLILESASTNQTSMYLCASSLGQQSYNEQFFGPGTRLTVL.

V is TRBV9 and J is TRBJ1-2; TRBD1 aligns across 8 bases. V lost 5 bases, J lost 8 bases, and 5 bases stayed unmatched. CDR1 SGDLS and CDR2 YYNGEE come from the germline V gene. The length of the CDR3 is 12 residues. CDR3 DNA sequence: TGTGCCAGCAGGACAGGGGACGGCGGCTACACCTTC. As protein: CASRTGDGGYTF. The whole variable domain, remainder taken from reference TRBV9 and TRBJ1-2, is DSGVTQTPKHLITATGQRVTLRCSPRSGDLSVYWYQQSLDQGLQFLIQYYNGEERAKGNILERFSAQQFPDLHSELNLSSLELGDSALYFCASRTGDGGYTFGSGTRLTVV.

The chain uses TRBV5-1 and TRBJ2-3, with a tentative D call TRBD1 (5 bases). In germline, CDR1 is SGHRS, CDR2 YFSETQ. CDR3 length equals 13 residues. V dropped 6 bases and J dropped 4 bases, with 12 bases sitting between them. CDR3 amino acids: CASNNPTADTQYF. In DNA, the CDR3 is TGCGCCAGCAACAACCCGACAGCAGATACGCAGTATTTT.

This clone showed up just a few times. J is TRBJ1-1 and V is TRBV5-1, with TRBD1 matching over 11 bases. The CDR3 has 14 amino acids. V dropped 4 bases and J dropped 4; count of bases not matched to a gene: 3. CDR1 SGHRS and CDR2 YFSETQ come from the germline V gene. CDR3 coding DNA: TGCGCCAGCAGCGCGGACAGGGGGCCCACTGAAGCTTTCTTT. Its translation: CASSADRGPTEAFF.

The J gene is TRBJ1-5, the V gene TRBV28, with a possible D match to TRBD1 (6 bases). The CDR3 is made up of 13 amino acids. Trimming shortened V by 8 bases and J by 6 bases, and 14 bases separated the two germline ends. In germline, CDR1 is MDHEN, CDR2 SYDVKM. The CDR3 DNA reads TGTGCCAGCGATGATTTAGGGGGTCAGCCCCAGCATTTT. This gives the protein CASDDLGGQPQHF.

The J gene is TRBJ1-5, the V gene TRBV6-1; D unclear. The germline CDR1 and CDR2 sequences are MNHNS and SASEGT. Trimming took 1 base from V and 0 from J, leaving 7 bases between them. This CDR3 has 15 residues. The CDR3 DNA follows: TGTGCCAGCAGTGAAGGCAGTTATAGCAATCAGCCCCAGCATTTT. Protein product: CASSEGSYSNQPQHF.

This chain uses TRBV19 with TRBJ1-4; weak D call: TRBD1 (5 bases). The V end lost 3 bases, the J end lost 0 bases, and 11 bases lay between the germline ends. This CDR3 has 16 residues. CDR1 is LNHDA and CDR2 is SQIVND in the germline V gene (reference sequence). The CDR3 spells CASSMPGKSTNEKLFF. The CDR3 nucleotides are TGTGCCAGTAGTATGCCAGGGAAATCAACTAATGAAAAACTGTTTTTT.

The chain uses TRBV19 and TRBJ1-4; tentative D call: TRBD1 (5 bases). The CDR3 loop spans 16 amino acids. Germline values: CDR1 LNHDA, CDR2 SQIVND (reference sequence). Trimming took 5 bases from V and 8 from J, leaving 21 bases between them. The CDR3 here is CASSQQGGRRTEKLFF. The CDR3 DNA follows: TGTGCCAGTAGTCAGCAGGGAGGGAGGCGTACCGAAAAACTGTTTTTT.

This clone was detected only a few times. The chain is built from TRBV7-6 and TRBJ1-6; TRBD1 is a possible D gene (5 bases). V lost 4 bases, J lost 7 bases, and 11 bases lay in between. Germline values: CDR1 SGHVS, CDR2 FNYEAQ. The CDR3 spans 14 residues. The CDR3 nucleotides are TGTGCCAGCAGCTCCGGGGGAGCAAATTCACCCCTCCACTTT. The encoded protein is CASSSGGANSPLHF.

This chain joins TRBV27 and TRBJ2-7; D is possibly TRBD2 (6 bases). Between the trimmed V and J ends, which lost 2 bases and 3 bases, there was a span of 20 bases. This CDR3 contains 17 residues. Germline-derived CDR1 and CDR2 are MNHEY and SMNVEV (reference sequence). CDR3 coding DNA: TGTGCCAGCAGTTTAAAAGGTTTCGGGGGAGTGGGCTACGAGCAGTACTTC. Protein product: CASSLKGFGGVGYEQYF.

V is TRBV6-6 and J is TRBJ2-4; D perhaps matches TRBD1 (6 bases). Germline CDR1 and CDR2: MNHNY and SVGAGI (reference sequence). This CDR3 is built from 14 residues. The V and J ends lost 0 bases and 6 bases respectively, with 9 bases between them. CDR3 sequence (DNA): TGTGCCAGCAGTTACTCCGGACAGTTAAACATTCAGTACTTC. It is translated as CASSYSGQLNIQYF.

The V call is TRBV5-1, the J call TRBJ1-5, with a weak D call TRBD1 (6 bases). The CDR3 runs to 14 residues. V dropped 3 bases and J dropped 0 bases, with 7 bases sitting between them. CDR1 is SGHRS, CDR2 YFSETQ, per germline. CDR3 region: CASSSGDSNQPQHF. Written as DNA, the CDR3 is TGCGCCAGCAGCTCAGGGGATAGCAATCAGCCCCAGCATTTT.

The genes are TRBV25-1 and TRBJ2-7; TRBD1 is a possible D gene (6 bases). This CDR3 spans 15 amino acids. The germline V gene has CDR1 MGHDK and CDR2 SYGVNS. The V gene lost 2 bases and the J gene lost 0 bases, with 11 bases spanning the gap. This CDR3 is CASSENQGISYEQYF. CDR3 nucleotides: TGTGCCAGCAGTGAAAATCAGGGGATCTCCTACGAGCAGTACTTC.

The V and J genes are TRBV13 and TRBJ2-1; TRBD2 is a possible D gene (5 bases). This CDR3 has 15 amino acids. The germline V and J ends were trimmed by 7 bases and 5 bases, with 18 bases remaining between them. Per germline, CDR1 PRHDT and CDR2 FYEKMQ (reference sequence). CDR3: CASTTREGSNNEQFF. CDR3 in DNA: TGTGCCAGCACCACTAGAGAGGGATCCAACAATGAGCAGTTCTTC.

In its sample, this clone was seen once. This chain uses TRBV7-9 with TRBJ1-2; D is unresolved. Germline V CDR1 and CDR2: SEHNR, FQNEAQ (reference sequence). The CDR3 length is 16 residues. Trimming removed 3 bases from V and 4 bases from J, with 18 bases in between. The CDR3 loop reads CASSLSGVVLGYGYTF. The CDR3, as DNA: TGTGCCAGCAGCTTGAGCGGCGTTGTTCTGGGCTATGGCTACACCTTC.

The J gene is TRBJ1-6, the V gene TRBV2, with D possibly TRBD1 on 6 matching bases. CDR3 length: 15 amino acids. Trimming left V 6 bases short and J 4 bases short, with 13 bases between. The germline gives CDR1 SNHLY, CDR2 FYNNEI. CDR3 DNA: TGTGCCAGCAGAAGGGGGACGGAATATAATTCACCCCTCCACTTT. It translates to CASRRGTEYNSPLHF.

The chain is built from TRBV19 and TRBJ1-3, with D possibly being TRBD1 (6 bases). CDR1 and CDR2 from the germline V gene are LNHDA and SQIVND (reference sequence). V gave up 1 base and J gave up 0 bases, with 10 bases separating them. CDR3 length: 16 residues. The CDR3 DNA follows: TGTGCCAGTAGTATAGGTGACAGGAGCTCTGGAAACACCATATATTTT. Translated, it gives CASSIGDRSSGNTIYF.

V is TRBV7-9 and J is TRBJ2-7, with D unresolved. Germline V gene data show CDR1 as SEHNR and CDR2 as FQNEAQ (reference sequence). The CDR3 extends over 14 amino acids. The V gene lost 1 base and the J gene lost 2 bases, with 9 bases spanning the gap. DNA for the CDR3: TGTGCCAGCAGCTTAGGCCTATATCCCTACGAGCAGTACTTC. Residues: CASSLGLYPYEQYF.

The chain recombines TRBV7-9 with TRBJ2-3, with D unresolved. The CDR3 covers 15 residues. The V end lost 1 base, the J end lost 2 bases, and 10 bases lay between the germline ends. Germline V gene lookup returns CDR1 SEHNR and CDR2 FQNEAQ (reference sequence). CDR3 in DNA: TGTGCCAGCAGCTTAGGAAATCAGGCCACAGATACGCAGTATTTT. Encoded protein: CASSLGNQATDTQYF.